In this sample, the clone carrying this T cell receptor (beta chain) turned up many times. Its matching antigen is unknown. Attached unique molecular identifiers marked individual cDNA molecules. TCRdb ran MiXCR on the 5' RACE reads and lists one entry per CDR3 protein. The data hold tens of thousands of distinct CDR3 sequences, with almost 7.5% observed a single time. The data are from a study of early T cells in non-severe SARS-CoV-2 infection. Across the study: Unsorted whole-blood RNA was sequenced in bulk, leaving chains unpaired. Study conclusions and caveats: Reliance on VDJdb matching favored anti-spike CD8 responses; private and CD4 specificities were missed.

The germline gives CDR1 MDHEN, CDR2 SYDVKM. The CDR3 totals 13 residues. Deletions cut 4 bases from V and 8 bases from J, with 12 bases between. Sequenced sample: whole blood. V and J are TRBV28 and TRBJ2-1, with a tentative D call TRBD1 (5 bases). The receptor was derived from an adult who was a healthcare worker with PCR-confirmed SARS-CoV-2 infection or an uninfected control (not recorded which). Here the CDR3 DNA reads TGTGCCAGCAGTTCACCTCTAGGGGATGAGCAGTTCTTC. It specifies CASSSPLGDEQFF.